This T cell receptor (beta chain) was recorded in a study of T cell clonality in common variable immunodeficiency (dated by TCRdb to between 2014 and 2017). Most of the CVID patients and most of the healthy controls were of Caucasian heritage. Heparinized peripheral whole blood samples of roughly 5 to 8.5 ml were obtained from each donor. Genomic DNA from adults with common variable immune deficiency (CVID) and from healthy adult controls was used for sequencing of TCRbeta CDR3 repertoires. There were 22 healthy adult volunteers in the control group (around twelve female and some ten male), ranging in age from about 23 to 75 years, with a mean age of almost 35. Diluted blood was density-centrifuged over Hypaque 1077 or Ficoll-Paque to isolate peripheral blood mononuclear cells. Genomic DNA was extracted from unsorted mononuclear cells by Qiagen column purification or by a centrifugation-based method.

For sequencing, equivalent amounts of genomic DNA were input from CVID and control samples. For every sample, a 60 bp segment covering the rearranged TCRbeta CDR3 region was amplified and then sequenced. TCRbeta amplification used the immunoSEQ assay, a bias-corrected multiplex PCR with high-throughput sequencing. The paper's processing steps were these. Each unique nucleotide sequence was treated as a clone and annotated with V, D and J genes, copy number and frequency. Sequences were labeled productive if in frame, and non-productive if out of frame or containing stop codons. Clonality was calculated from Shannon's entropy as previously described. The predicted amino acid sequences of productive clones were used to derive mean CDR3 Kyte-Doolittle hydropathy. Using the R hclust function, scaled V gene usage was clustered hierarchically with Manhattan distance and complete linkage. Sharing of clones by CDR3 amino acid sequence was evaluated by resampling 12 repertoires per group over 100 rounds. The repertoires were searched for 70 published EBV-specific and some 250 published CMV-specific TCRbeta sequences. Analysis left out a couple of CVID samples that produced under 10,000 sequences, so around 40 CVID repertoires remained. In TCRdb, the immuneACCESS table is reduced to in-frame sequences with V and J assigned. These tables do not hold every clone; where another copy was compared, an unresolved V gene accounts for under half, and the others remain unexplained. The V and J calls and clone size come from that table; D and trimming were worked out from the DNA. With tens of thousands of clones recorded, this sample contains no clone counted only once. The leading ten clones occupy 1.7% of the sample.

V is cut back by 6 bases and J by 4 bases, with 7 bases in the junction unmatched. The CDR3 runs 16 amino acids, cysteine and phenylalanine included. Part of the CDR3 DNA is given, 39 bases translated from base 1. In the germline V gene, CDR1 corresponds to SNHLY and CDR2 to FYNNEI. Ten or more counts support this clone. No antigen is known for it. The CDR3 end lies 3 residues beyond the end of the read and is filled in from the germline J gene. Overall study outcomes, separate from this receptor: Despite equal DNA input, controls averaged roughly 80,000 unique sequences per sample versus about 31,547 in CVID samples. According to the authors, figuring out what caused the increased clonality in CVID would require sequencing the repertoires of T cell subpopulations. Healthy controls shared more TCRbeta clones with each other than CVID subjects shared among themselves (p < 0.0001). Fewer deletions and N-nucleotide insertions were reportedly observed in CVID TCRbeta sequences, and highly modified clones with 13 or more V deletions were reportedly absent from CVID TCRbeta sequences. Differences among patients in the CVID cohort limited the correlations between repertoire features and clinical complications. Increased TCRbeta clonality was found in CVID subjects compared with healthy controls (t-test p = 0.018), with the increase being most characteristic of about a third of subjects.

The receptor comes from a person between 18 and 70 years old in good health. Sequencing was performed on peripheral blood mononuclear cells. The chain couples TRBV2 to TRBJ2-3, with 13 bases matching TRBD2. The CDR3 bases that were read are TGTGCCAGCAGAACACTAGCGGGGGGGCTCTCAGATACG. Its translation is CASRTLAGGLSDT. The whole CDR3 region reads CASRTLAGGLSDTQYF.